This T cell receptor (beta chain) derives from a study of T cell changes during pregnancy in multiple sclerosis. This clone appeared a single time. Repertoires were generated with immunoSEQ multiplex PCR, while TCRdb's copy carries only in-frame clones and drops some. Of approximately 65,000 clones in the sample, around 94% are singletons; the top ten hold around 3.3%. Trimming stripped 1 base from V and 3 bases from J, with 7 bases between. The CDR3 spans 12 residues. Germline V gene data show CDR1 as GTSNPN and CDR2 as SVGIG (reference sequence). V usage is TRBV30 and J usage is TRBJ2-7; perhaps TRBD2 as D (5 bases). The source of this sequence is a female donor in good health, enrolled as a control in a pregnancy study. The sample consisted of CD8+ T cells from peripheral blood mononuclear cells, taken in the third trimester of pregnancy. CDR3: CAWSERHYEQYF. The CDR3 DNA is TGTGCCTGGAGTGAGCGGCACTACGAGCAGTACTTC.